The present T cell receptor beta chain was sequenced within a study of blood T cell repertoires in COVID-19. Germline V gene lookup returns CDR1 SEHNR and CDR2 FQNEAQ (reference sequence). Trimming took 6 bases from V and 0 from J, leaving 9 bases between them. There are 13 residues in the CDR3. Sequenced by immunoSEQ multiplex PCR; TCRdb stores in-frame clones only, minus some. The repertoire consists of fewer than 200,000 clones, with around 85% occurring once and the leading ten covering roughly 1.1%. The sequencing sample was made of peripheral blood. The genes are TRBV7-9 and TRBJ2-7; possible D gene TRBD2, 5 bases. The clonotype originates from a man between 60 and 75 years old who had recovered from COVID-19. CDR3 in amino acids: CASRADSSYEQYF. DNA of the CDR3: TGTGCCAGCAGAGCGGATTCCTCCTACGAGCAGTACTTC.